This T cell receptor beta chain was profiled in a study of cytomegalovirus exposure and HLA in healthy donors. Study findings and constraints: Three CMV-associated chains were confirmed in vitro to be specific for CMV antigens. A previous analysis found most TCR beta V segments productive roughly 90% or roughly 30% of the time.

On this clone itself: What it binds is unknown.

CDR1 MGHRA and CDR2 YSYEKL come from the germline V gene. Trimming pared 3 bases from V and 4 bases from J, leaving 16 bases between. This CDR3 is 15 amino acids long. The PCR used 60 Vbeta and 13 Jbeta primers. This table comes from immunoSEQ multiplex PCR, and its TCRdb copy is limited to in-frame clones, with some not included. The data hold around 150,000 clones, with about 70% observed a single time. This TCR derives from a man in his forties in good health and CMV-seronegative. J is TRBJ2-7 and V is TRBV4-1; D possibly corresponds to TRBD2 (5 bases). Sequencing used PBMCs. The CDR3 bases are TGCGCCAGCAGCCACCAGGACGGTCGAGGGTACGAGCAGTACTTC. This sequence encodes CASSHQDGRGYEQYF.